This entry lists 25 T cell receptor beta chains sequenced from one sample in a study of blood T cell repertoires in COVID-19. Generated by immunoSEQ multiplex PCR, the TCRdb table keeps only in-frame clones and is missing some. The table has roughly 320,000 clones, 65% to 90% seen once. The sequencing input was peripheral blood. Every receptor here comes from a human donor in a cohort sampled during active COVID-19.

The chain has TRBV5-6 and TRBJ1-1, with D perhaps TRBD1 (6 bases). From germline, CDR1 is SGHDT and CDR2 YYEEEE. Trimming pared 1 base from V and 7 bases from J, leaving 20 bases between. The CDR3 spans 16 residues. CDR3 in amino acids: CASSLRTTGPVGEAFF. The CDR3 nucleotides read TGTGCCAGCAGCTTGAGGACGACAGGTCCCGTCGGTGAAGCTTTCTTT.

CDR3 loop: CASILGGDYGYTF. Here the CDR3 DNA reads TGTGCCAGCATTCTCGGGGGAGACTATGGCTACACCTTC. V usage is TRBV2 and J usage is TRBJ1-2, with TRBD1 as a possible D gene (5 bases). Germline values: CDR1 SNHLY, CDR2 FYNNEI. With 7 bases removed from V and 3 bases from J, the gap between germline ends came to 12 bases. The CDR3 runs 13 residues.

The rearrangement links TRBV5-1 to TRBJ1-4; perhaps TRBD1 as D (6 bases). The germline V and J ends were trimmed by 0 bases and 7 bases, with 13 bases remaining between them. CDR1 is SGHRS and CDR2 is YFSETQ in the germline V gene. CDR3 length equals 15 residues. CDR3 in amino acids: CASSLEGGGSEKLFF. In nucleotides, the CDR3 is TGCGCCAGCAGCTTGGAAGGGGGTGGATCTGAAAAACTGTTTTTT.

The V call is TRBV27, the J call TRBJ1-5, with TRBD1 identical over 8 bases. The CDR3 totals 14 residues. With V trimmed by 3 bases and J by 4 bases, 2 bases remained unmatched. CDR1 MNHEY and CDR2 SMNVEV come from the germline V gene (reference sequence). CDR3 sequence (DNA): TGTGCCAGCAGTTTTCAGGGGGCGAATCAGCCCCAGCATTTT. Protein product: CASSFQGANQPQHF.

This chain joins TRBV28 and TRBJ2-7; D perhaps matches TRBD1 (6 bases). Germline CDR1 reads MDHEN; CDR2 reads SYDVKM. Trimming pared 8 bases from V and 3 bases from J, leaving 11 bases between. This CDR3 has 12 amino acids. Written as DNA, the CDR3 is TGTGCCAGCCGTGGGACACGCTACGAGCAGTACTTC. Protein product: CASRGTRYEQYF.

This clone was counted once. V is TRBV5-6 and J is TRBJ1-4; possibly TRBD1 for D (5 bases). Trimming took 4 bases from V and 5 from J, leaving 12 bases between them. The CDR3 is 14 residues long. The germline gives CDR1 SGHDT, CDR2 YYEEEE. CDR3 sequence reads: CASSGGVSNEKLFF. For the CDR3, the DNA is TGTGCCAGCAGCGGAGGGGTGAGCAATGAAAAACTGTTTTTT.

The chain couples TRBV6-1 to TRBJ1-4, with TRBD1 matching over 9 bases. J gave up 8 bases and V 1 base, and 5 bases lay outside the gene matches. The CDR3 has 15 residues. Germline CDR1 and CDR2: MNHNS and SASEGT. CDR3 protein: CASSEGGQGGEKLFF. The CDR3 DNA follows: TGTGCCAGCAGTGAAGGGGGACAGGGAGGGGAAAAACTGTTTTTT.

V gene TRBV7-9 combines with J gene TRBJ2-7, with D perhaps matching TRBD1 (5 bases). CDR1 and CDR2 from the germline V gene are SEHNR and FQNEAQ (reference sequence). Between the trimmed V and J ends, which lost 5 bases and 2 bases, there was a span of 10 bases. The CDR3 sequence is 13 residues long. In nucleotides, the CDR3 is TGTGCCAGCAGCCTGACAGAGACCTACGAGCAGTACTTC. It codes for CASSLTETYEQYF. The full variable domain, with the rest looked up from reference TRBV7-9 and TRBJ2-7, is DTGVSQNPRHKITKRGQNVTFRCDPISEHNRLYWYRQTLGQGPEFLTYFQNEAQLEKSRLLSDRFSAERPKGSFSTLEIQRTEQGDSAMYLCASSLTETYEQYFGPGTRLTVT.

This chain connects TRBV5-6 to TRBJ1-1, with D unresolved. The ends were cut back, 0 bases at V and 7 bases at J, with 13 bases in the middle. The CDR3 runs to 14 residues. Germline loops: CDR1 SGHDT, CDR2 YYEEEE. CDR3 protein: CASSLERAFIEAFF. For the CDR3, the DNA is TGTGCCAGCAGCTTGGAGCGTGCCTTCATTGAAGCTTTCTTT.

The chain is built from TRBV24-1 and TRBJ2-4, with TRBD1 identical over 7 bases. Trimming removed 3 bases from V and 5 bases from J; junction bases left unmatched: 3. The CDR3 runs 14 residues. Germline CDR1 is KGHDR and CDR2 is SFDVKD. The CDR3 loop is CATSDPGQENIQYF. In DNA form, the CDR3 reads TGTGCCACCAGTGATCCCGGACAGGAAAACATTCAGTACTTC.

J is TRBJ1-2 and V is TRBV2, with D uncertain. The CDR3 is 14 amino acids. Trimming left V 4 bases short and J 2 bases short, with 11 bases between. The V gene's germline CDR1 is SNHLY and CDR2 FYNNEI. CDR3 bases: TGTGCCAGCAGTGGTGTCGGAGTGAACTATGGCTACACCTTC. It specifies CASSGVGVNYGYTF.

The V and J genes are TRBV6-1 and TRBJ1-2; no clear D. The CDR3 runs to 16 residues. V lost 3 bases to trimming and J lost 0 bases, with 14 bases between them. Germline V gene data show CDR1 as MNHNS and CDR2 as SASEGT. CDR3: CASSDGMTKANYGYTF. CDR3 in DNA: TGTGCCAGCAGTGACGGCATGACTAAAGCTAACTATGGCTACACCTTC.

This clone was detected only a few times. The chain joins TRBV5-8 to TRBJ1-2, with 8 bases identical to TRBD1. Germline V gene sequence: CDR1 SGHTS, CDR2 YDEGEE. This CDR3 spans 12 amino acids. The junction had 4 bases not matched to a gene; V was cut back by 4 bases and J by 8 bases. CDR3: CASSQPGGGYTF. CDR3 bases: TGTGCCAGCAGCCAACCAGGGGGCGGCTACACCTTC.

The J gene is TRBJ1-2, the V gene TRBV5-1; D might be TRBD1 (6 bases). This CDR3 comprises 13 residues. CDR1 is SGHRS and CDR2 is YFSETQ in the germline V gene. Trimming stripped 1 base from V and 5 bases from J, with 9 bases between. The CDR3 reads CASSLFTGYGYTF. The CDR3 coding sequence is TGCGCCAGCAGCTTGTTTACAGGGTATGGCTACACCTTC.

V gene TRBV4-2 combines with J gene TRBJ2-5, with D maybe TRBD2 (6 bases). Germline lookup yields CDR1 LGHNA and CDR2 YNFKEQ. This CDR3 is built from 13 residues. V shed 2 bases and J shed 4 bases, with 8 bases lying between them. CDR3 sequence reads: CASSQRGGETQYF. DNA of the CDR3: TGTGCCAGCAGCCAAAGGGGAGGAGAGACCCAGTACTTC.

The rearrangement joins TRBV19 to TRBJ1-2, with D tentatively TRBD1 (5 bases). V lost 5 bases and J 4 bases, leaving 14 bases between the germline ends. Germline CDR1 is LNHDA and CDR2 is SQIVND (reference sequence). The CDR3 consists of 14 residues. CDR3 protein: CASSLTKTVYGYTF. The CDR3 DNA reads TGTGCCAGTAGTTTAACTAAGACAGTCTATGGCTACACCTTC.

CDR3 in amino acids: CAWSVTLDRGYTF. The CDR3 DNA reads TGTGCCTGGAGTGTAACCCTAGATCGGGGCTACACCTTC. The J gene is TRBJ1-2, the V gene TRBV30; D is unresolved. The V end lost 0 bases, the J end lost 8 bases, and 13 bases lay between the germline ends. The CDR3 consists of 13 residues. Germline lookup yields CDR1 GTSNPN and CDR2 SVGIG (reference sequence).

The chain combines TRBV18 with TRBJ1-2; 8 positions match TRBD1. The germline V gene has CDR1 KGHSH and CDR2 LQKENI. CDR3 length equals 16 residues. V gave up 5 bases and J gave up 0 bases; unmatched junction bases: 8. DNA for the CDR3: TGTGCCAGCTCATTCATCACAGGGGGGGCTAACTATGGCTACACCTTC. Translated: CASSFITGGANYGYTF.

This clone was observed a single time. At the DNA level, this CDR3 is encoded by other sequences in the same sample as well. V gene TRBV6-6 combines with J gene TRBJ1-2; 7 bases are a match to TRBD1. The CDR3 runs to 13 residues. Looked up from germline, CDR1 is MNHNY and CDR2 is SVGAGI (reference sequence). With 6 bases clipped from V and 8 bases from J, the junction kept 9 bases outside the gene matches. The CDR3 nucleotides read TGTGCCAGCAGCCCGACAGGGTCATACGGCTACACCTTC. Protein: CASSPTGSYGYTF.

V gene TRBV6-5 combines with J gene TRBJ1-5; 7 nucleotides agree with TRBD1. CDR1 is MNHEY and CDR2 is SVGAGI in the germline V gene. CDR3 length: 15 amino acids. J was trimmed by 9 bases and V by 6 bases; bases with no gene match: 14. The CDR3: CASRPPGQRGGPQHF. DNA of the CDR3: TGTGCCAGCAGACCTCCGGGACAGCGAGGTGGGCCCCAGCATTTT.

This chain connects TRBV5-1 to TRBJ1-6; the D gene is possibly TRBD1 (5 bases). The germline V gene encodes CDR1 SGHRS and CDR2 YFSETQ. The CDR3 is 15 amino acids. V lost 0 bases, J lost 6 bases, and 10 bases lay in between. The CDR3: CASSLEGALNSPLHF. CDR3 DNA: TGCGCCAGCAGCTTGGAAGGGGCGCTTAATTCACCCCTCCACTTT.

The chain couples TRBV3-1 (or the pseudogene TRBV3-2) to TRBJ2-1, with a weak D call TRBD2 (5 bases). CDR1 and CDR2 from the germline V gene are LGHDT and YNNKEL (reference sequence). This CDR3 comprises 15 residues. The V and J ends lost 1 base and 9 bases respectively, with 16 bases between them. CDR3 in amino acids: CASSQGWSGRVEQFF. CDR3 coding DNA: TGTGCCAGCAGCCAAGGTTGGAGCGGTCGTGTTGAGCAGTTCTTC.

The gene calls are TRBV24-1 and TRBJ2-2, with D maybe TRBD1 (6 bases). Germline CDR1 and CDR2: KGHDR and SFDVKD. V lost 9 bases to trimming and J lost 3 bases, with 7 bases between them. The CDR3 consists of 12 residues. CDR3 nucleotides: TGTGCCACCCGACAGGACACCGGGGAGCTGTTTTTT. Translation: CATRQDTGELFF.

The chain joins TRBV7-3 to TRBJ2-1, with 8 bases aligning to TRBD2. V gave up 5 bases and J gave up 5 bases; unmatched junction bases: 5. Germline CDR1 SGHTA, CDR2 FQGTGA. CDR3 size: 14 residues. DNA for the CDR3: TGTGCCAGCAGCACCGGGACTAGAAACAATGAGCAGTTCTTC. As protein: CASSTGTRNNEQFF.

V and J are TRBV6-5 and TRBJ1-3; D remains unclear. Germline-derived CDR1 and CDR2 are MNHEY and SVGAGI. Trimming shortened V by 5 bases and J by 0 bases, and 8 bases separated the two germline ends. The CDR3 is 14 amino acids. CDR3 nucleotide sequence: TGTGCCAGCAGTACACAAGACTCTGGAAACACCATATATTTT. It yields the protein CASSTQDSGNTIYF.